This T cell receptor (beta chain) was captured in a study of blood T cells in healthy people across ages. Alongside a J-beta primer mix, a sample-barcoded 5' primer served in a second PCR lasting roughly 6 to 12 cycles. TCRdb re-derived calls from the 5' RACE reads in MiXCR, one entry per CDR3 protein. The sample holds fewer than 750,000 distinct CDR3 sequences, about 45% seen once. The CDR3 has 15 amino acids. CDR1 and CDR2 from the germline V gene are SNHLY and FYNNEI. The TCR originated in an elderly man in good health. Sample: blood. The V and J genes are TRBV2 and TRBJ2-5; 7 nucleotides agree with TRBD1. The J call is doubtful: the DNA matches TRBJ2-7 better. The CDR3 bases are TGTGCCAGCAGCAAAAGTCCGACAGGGATGAACGAGCAGTACTTC. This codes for CASSKSPTGMNEQYF.